This T cell receptor beta chain was sequenced during a study of cytomegalovirus exposure and HLA in healthy donors (dated by TCRdb to the late 2010s). Study-level background: In an earlier analysis of 587 of the donors, around 290 Gb of sequence data and 90 million to 120 million unique TCR beta sequences from 150 million to 200 million T cells were reported. To study patterns of TCR occurrence, a later analysis re-analyzed previously published TCR beta repertoires from 550 to 800 donors and added high-resolution HLA genotyping. On average, approximately 250,000 unique TCR beta nucleotide sequences were sequenced per donor among a few hundred genotyped donors of the cohort, with roughly 19% of those sequences being non-productive. The study was designed to test whether signatures of past pathogen exposure could be identified by cataloging public T cell receptors. A separate validation cohort of approximately 120 different subjects was used in addition to the roughly 620-subject first cohort. Around 300 gigabases of sequencing data and 78 million or so unique TCR sequences were included in an early release covering several hundred HLA-typed donors. Four to six DR-DQ haplotypes were handled as single units for association and clustering, since linkage in the cohort was strong. To predict cytomegalovirus infection status, the study brought together high-throughput TCR immunosequencing, statistical association of individual TCRs with disease status, and machine learning. In a later genetic analysis, genome-wide SNP genotypes for about three fifths of the roughly 670 donors were used, and that subset was treated as a discovery cohort. Alongside the repertoire data, information on donor age, sex, ethnicity and CMV serostatus was compiled. Both class I and class II loci were covered by HLA typing, at four-digit resolution. Using immunosequencing, the study profiled T cell repertoires from around 680 subjects and related those repertoires to cytomegalovirus serostatus. Every repertoire in the discovery cohort had been generated on one and the same sequencing platform. The later analysis used no new phenotypic data to find candidate immune exposures, relying instead on TCR beta sequences and their occurrence across donors. Typing coverage varied by locus: 629-630 donors for A, B, C, DRB1 and DQB1; more than 500 for DQA1; about 570 for DPA1; 400 to 480 for DPB1. An earlier analysis of fewer than 700 of the donors applied high-throughput TCR beta sequencing to assess whether each TCR beta V gene segment acted as functional or pseudogenic. Of the roughly 390 genotyped donors, 80% to 90% were placed in the genetic ancestry cluster associated with self-reported Caucasian donors.

Points on this clone: The target of this receptor is not known. Nothing much larger sits one base from this clone, and base qualities are not available.

Based on the germline V gene (reference sequence), the CDR1 and CDR2 sequences are SGHAT and FQDESV. CDR3 length: 15 amino acids, cysteine to phenylalanine. Only the CDR3 part of the read is kept: 45 bases, read in frame from the first base. After removal of 6 bases from V and 7 bases from J, the junction retains 6 bases not matched to a gene. The cohort consisted of hundreds of healthy bone marrow donors. At the time of sampling, every cohort member was nominally healthy, though immune exposures that went unrecorded were likely present. The donor was CMV seronegative and was included in the group of a few hundred seronegative cohort members. Each donor provided a peripheral blood sample, and peripheral blood mononuclear cells were used for TCR beta sequencing. Genomic DNA extraction from the blood cell samples was performed with the Qiagen DNeasy Blood Extraction Kit. Library creation used the immunoSEQ multiplex PCR assay. A mixture of 60 forward primers for TCR Vbeta segments and 13 reverse primers for TCR Jbeta segments was used in the multiplex PCR. Amplification of the CDR3 region of rearranged TCR beta genes was performed with a multiplex PCR assay on genomic DNA. The amplified TCR beta libraries were sequenced on the Illumina HiSeq System as 87-base-pair reads. In the original analysis: In a later analysis, tens of millions of unique TCR beta chains were counted across the 666 repertoires, and roughly 11 million of these chains were shared by at least two donors. Raw reads were error-corrected and collapsed into unique sequences by a nearest-neighbor algorithm in which closely related sequences were merged to remove PCR and sequencing errors. CDR3 sequences were aligned to IMGT reference sequences to assign V, D and J gene segments. Each retained sequence needed at least a six-nucleotide match to both a V gene segment and a J gene segment. Rearrangements were classified as productive when the CDR3 lacked stop codons and remained in frame with V and J, and all other rearrangements were classified as non-productive. CDR3 was defined according to IMGT convention as the region running from the second conserved V-encoded cysteine to the conserved J-encoded phenylalanine. The earlier analysis of 500 to 600 of the donors excluded sequences that lacked an unambiguous match to a single V gene segment. In an earlier analysis of 587 of the donors, V segments were called functional above 56.7% productive rearrangements and were called segregating when the between-donor standard deviation exceeded 5%. A statistical classification framework was developed to diagnose cytomegalovirus status using the catalog of TCR beta chain sequences. In a later analysis, V and J genes were assigned by comparing TCR nucleotide sequences against IMGT/GENE-DB human TR gene sequences. Using the TCRdist pipeline, a later analysis assigned CDR3 sequences along with most-parsimonious VDJ recombination scenarios. In a later analysis, each TCR beta chain was defined by its CDR3 amino acid sequence together with its V-gene family, and reads without a unique V-gene family were excluded. In a later analysis, 500 to 700 highly shared, low-generation-probability nucleotide sequences were removed to address suspected cross-contamination and a sequencing artifact. A later analysis calculated a clonal expansion index for each public chain from normalized within-repertoire ranks of inferred template counts. In a later analysis, generation probabilities were computed using a VDJ recombination model fitted to out-of-frame rearrangements, and the results were checked against IGoR. In a later analysis, hypergeometric tests were used to score TCR-TCR, TCR-HLA and TCR-CMV co-occurrence, with a repertoire-size bias correction applied to TCR pairs. A later analysis estimated false discovery rates by permuting HLA or CMV assignments 20 times. A later analysis grouped co-occurring TCRs with DBSCAN, adding TCRdist sequence similarity when clustering within HLA-allele-positive subsets. Repertoires with fewer than 30,000 or more than 120,000 public chains, plus five repertoires with anomalous nucleotide sharing, were excluded from co-occurrence clustering. The immuneACCESS repertoire file appears here via TCRdb, limited to in-frame rearrangements. These files lack a portion of the clones; in checked studies, under half of the deficit traces to unresolved V genes, and the cause of the others is not known. From that table come the V and J calls and clone size; the DNA was used to work out D and trimming. For this sample there are roughly 200,000 clones; over 80% appear just once. Roughly 0.66% of the sample is held by the ten biggest clonotypes.

Points the paper makes about the study in general: Across donors, most TCR sequences were observed very rarely, whereas some public TCRs were present in many individuals. A later analysis associated about 17,000 TCR beta sequences with specific HLA alleles at a false discovery rate of 0.05. In a later genetic analysis, fewer N-insertions in productive TCRs were reported among donors in an Asian-associated ancestry cluster than the roughly 640-donor mean. The presence/absence analyses assumed that sequencing depth was roughly uniform across donors, and that assumption may not be true. Linkage disequilibrium might explain the correlated functional status among segregating V segments, but an unknown experimental factor could not be ruled out. Because counts were too low, about 15 rarely observed V segments, including chromosome 9 orphons, were left out of the earlier analysis of about 620 of the donors. In vitro tests confirmed that a few of the cytomegalovirus-associated TCR beta chains recognize cytomegalovirus antigens. Because HLA typing was unavailable for some donors at each locus, only the typed subset was used in association tests. In a later analysis, most CMV-associated TCR beta chains were found to appear HLA-restricted, with HLA associations seemingly driven largely by CMV exposure. The only immune exposure information available for the cohort was CMV serostatus. An association between a missense DCLRE1C variant and V-gene and J-gene trimming of TCR beta chains was found in a later genetic analysis and replicated in an independent cohort. In a later analysis, HLA-associated TCR beta chains showed more clonal expansion and lower generation probabilities than non-associated chains that were equally common. In a later analysis, the rate of TCR association differed among HLA loci, with DRB1 alleles having the most associated TCRs and HLA-C alleles having the fewest. Several of the top co-occurrence clusters appeared to be linked to parvovirus B19, influenza, CMV and Epstein-Barr virus, according to a later analysis. The classifier was reported to diagnose cytomegalovirus status with high specificity and sensitivity in both the original cohort and the validation cohort. In the study, approximately 160 TCR beta chains were listed as associated with cytomegalovirus. The 87-base-pair reads could not distinguish some IMGT-functional V segments, including TRBV6-2 and TRBV6-3, so those segments were excluded. The cohort was sequenced for TCR beta chains only, and without alpha or paired-chain data the features that could be detected were limited. An earlier analysis of around 600 of the donors showed that most TCR beta V segments appeared in productive rearrangements either about 87% or about 30% of the time, which broadly matched IMGT annotations. When HLA alleles, especially DR and DQ, strongly co-occurred, attributing TCR associations to individual alleles was difficult. The authors suggested that the approach could potentially be generalized to other disease states and immunological phenotypes. A further reported finding was that TCR beta sequences accurately predicted the HLA-A and HLA-B alleles for most subjects in the first cohort. A group of highly shared sequence variants was considered likely to be a technical artifact of the sequencing pipeline.

The V gene is TRBV11-1 and the J gene is TRBJ2-1; 13 middle bases align to TRBD2. This sequence originates from a boy aged 2-9 years in good health and CMV-seronegative. Sequenced material: PBMCs. The CDR3 is CASSTLAGGGNEQFF. The DNA is as follows: TGTGCCAGCAGTACACTAGCGGGAGGGGGAAATGAGCAGTTCTTC.